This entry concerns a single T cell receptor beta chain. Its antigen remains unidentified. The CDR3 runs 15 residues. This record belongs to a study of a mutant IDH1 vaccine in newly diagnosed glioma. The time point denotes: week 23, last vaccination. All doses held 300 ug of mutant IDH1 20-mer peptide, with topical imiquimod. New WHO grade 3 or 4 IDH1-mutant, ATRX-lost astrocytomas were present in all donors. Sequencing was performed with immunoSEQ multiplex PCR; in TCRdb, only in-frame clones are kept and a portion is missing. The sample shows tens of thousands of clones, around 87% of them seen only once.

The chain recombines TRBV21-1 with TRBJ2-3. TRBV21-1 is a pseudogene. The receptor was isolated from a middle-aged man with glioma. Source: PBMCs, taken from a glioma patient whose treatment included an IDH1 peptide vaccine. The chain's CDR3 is CASNSPASSTDTQYF. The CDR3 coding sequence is TGTGCCAGCAATTCTCCAGCTTCAAGCACAGATACGCAGTATTTT.